This T cell receptor (beta chain) was sequenced during a study of vaccination and CD4 T cells after COVID-19. The overall study: The post-vaccine samples came a median about 70 days after dose two (range 14 to 241). Study results and limitations: Convalescent patients had 304 of 307 vaccine-specific clones showing spike mono-reactivity.

This clonotype was observed a few times. Its antigen is not identified. J gave up 9 bases and V 2 bases, and 7 bases lay outside the gene matches. Per germline, CDR1 MNHEY and CDR2 SVGAGI. The CDR3 is 16 amino acids. The assay that was used to sequence DNA from cultured CD4+ T cells was the Oncomine TCR Beta short-read assay. TCRdb re-called the PCR reads with MiXCR, one entry per CDR3 protein. The sample includes around 6,000 distinct CDR3 sequences, around two fifths of them seen just once. Noted treatment: roughly 11-day PBMC culture with coronavirus spike peptide pools or control peptides (ViraFEST assay). One should note that the unexposed donor's CD4+ T cells were collected before the COVID-19 pandemic (2011-2018). SARS-CoV-2 S/N and four cold-coronavirus spikes were used to probe unexposed-donor CD4+ T cells, cells permitting.

The J gene is TRBJ1-6, the V gene TRBV6-5, with 10 bases aligning to TRBD1. Source material: CD4+ T cells from blood, cultured in vitro. This TCR was sampled from a human donor in good health. The CDR3 region has the DNA TGTGCCAGCAGTTACCGGGACAGGGGATTCTCTTCACCCCTCCACTTT. Translating gives CASSYRDRGFSSPLHF.